The 6 T cell receptor beta chains listed next were all sequenced from one sample in a study of CD8+CD57+ T cells in acquired aplastic anemia. The authors sequenced patients whose flow cytometry had shown CD8+CD57+ cell expansion. TCR beta VDJ and CDR3 profiling used genomic DNA as template. TCRdb ran MiXCR on the reads and lists one entry per CDR3 protein. The sample has some 120,000 distinct CDR3 sequences, roughly 40% seen once; the top ten hold 2.6%. The sequencing sample was made of sorted CD4+, CD8+, or CD8+CD57+ T cells (not recorded which) from PBMCs. These receptors were collected from a human donor with aplastic anemia.

At least ten counts were recorded for this clonotype. The gene calls are TRBV12-3 or TRBV12-4 and TRBJ2-3, with D perhaps TRBD1 (5 bases). V lost 3 bases, J lost 0 bases, and 7 bases lay in between. The CDR3 loop spans 14 amino acids. The CDR3 nucleotides read TGTGCCAGCAGTTTCGACAGAAGCACAGATACGCAGTATTTT. Translation gives CASSFDRSTDTQYF.

This clonotype has ten or more counts. The chain links TRBV4-3 to TRBJ1-2; 10 positions match TRBD1. Germline values: CDR1 LGHNA, CDR2 YSLEER. The CDR3 length is 14 residues. V trimming: 3 bases; J trimming: 6 bases; junction bases outside the gene matches: 4. This CDR3 is CASSQRDRGHGYTF. For the CDR3, the DNA is TGCGCCAGCAGCCAGAGGGACAGGGGCCATGGCTACACCTTC.

This chain links TRBV7-2 with TRBJ1-2; no reliable D call. The V end was cut by 1 base, the J end by 6 bases, with 9 bases between. The CDR3 is made up of 13 amino acids. CDR1 and CDR2 from the germline V gene are SGHTA and FQGNSA. The CDR3 spells CASSLVPGDGYTF. DNA for the CDR3: TGTGCCAGCAGCTTAGTCCCTGGGGATGGCTACACCTTC.

This clonotype was seen repeatedly, ten times or more. This sequence joins TRBV10-3 and TRBJ2-1, with D perhaps being TRBD1 or TRBD2 (5 bases each). Between the trimmed V and J ends, which lost 5 bases and 9 bases, there was a span of 14 bases. The germline gives CDR1 ENHRY, CDR2 SYGVKD. This CDR3 is built from 13 residues. CDR3 loop: CAISPLEGIEQFF. CDR3 in DNA: TGTGCCATCAGTCCCCTCGAGGGGATTGAGCAGTTCTTC.

This clonotype has at least ten counts. The J gene is TRBJ1-5, the V gene TRBV19; no clear D gene. The germline CDR1 and CDR2 sequences are LNHDA and SQIVND (reference sequence). This CDR3 spans 16 amino acids. Trimming removed 1 base from V and 6 bases from J, with 16 bases in between. CDR3 coding DNA: TGTGCCAGTAGTATAGGAGGTGGAACCCCATCTCAGCCCCAGCATTTT. Its translation is CASSIGGGTPSQPQHF.

V and J are TRBV25-1 and TRBJ2-1, with TRBD1 as a possible D gene (6 bases). The V gene lost 6 bases and the J gene lost 0 bases, with 12 bases spanning the gap. CDR3 length: 15 amino acids. Looked up from germline, CDR1 is MGHDK and CDR2 is SYGVNS. The CDR3 region is CASSLKQGSYNEQFF. CDR3 DNA sequence: TGTGCCAGCAGCCTAAAACAGGGCTCCTACAATGAGCAGTTCTTC. Filled out from reference TRBV25-1 and TRBJ2-1, the complete variable domain reads EADIYQTPRYLVIGTGKKITLECSQTMGHDKMYWYQQDPGMELHLIHYSYGVNSTEKGDLSSESTVSRIRTEHFPLTLESARPSHTSQYLCASSLKQGSYNEQFFGPGTRLTVL.